One sample yielded the 29 T cell receptor beta chains listed below, sequenced in a study of T cells after yellow fever vaccination. MiXCR was run by TCRdb on the 5' RACE reads, yielding one entry per CDR3 protein. Found here are some 600,000 distinct CDR3 sequences, around a sixth of them singletons; the top ten hold 15% to 20%. Source: PBMCs, taken about 5 days after the first yellow fever vaccination. The receptors stem from a man aged 18 to 35 who received the YFV17D yellow fever vaccine.

This clonotype was recorded at least ten times. The DNA of the CDR3 is TGCAGTGCGGAGACCGGGACACTCGAAGAGACCCAGTACTTC. Translating it yields CSAETGTLEETQYF. The chain recombines TRBV20-1 with TRBJ2-5; maybe TRBD1 (6 bases). Trimming pared 6 bases from V and 3 bases from J, leaving 17 bases between. Per germline, CDR1 DFQATT and CDR2 SNEGSKA (reference sequence). The CDR3 length is 14 residues.

This clonotype has at least ten counts. The V gene is TRBV5-6, the J gene TRBJ2-3; the D is unclear. This CDR3 is 13 amino acids long. Trimming cost V 1 base and J 7 bases, with 10 bases left between them. Germline CDR1 is SGHDT and CDR2 is YYEEEE. CDR3 bases: TGTGCCAGCAGCTTGTACCTGGAAAATACGCAGTATTTT. It is translated as CASSLYLENTQYF.

In its sample, this clonotype was seen a few times. The V call is TRBV7-9, the J call TRBJ1-2; D is unresolved. Deletions cut 5 bases from V and 5 bases from J, with 12 bases between. The germline V gene has CDR1 SEHNR and CDR2 FQNEAQ (reference sequence). The CDR3 consists of 13 residues. CDR3 sequence reads: CASSPVQTYGYTF. The CDR3 nucleotides are TGTGCCAGCAGCCCTGTACAGACTTATGGCTACACCTTC.

This chain connects TRBV7-9 to TRBJ1-5; D gene unclear. Germline lookup yields CDR1 SEHNR and CDR2 FQNEAQ (reference sequence). Deletions cut 3 bases from V and 2 bases from J, with 11 bases between. The CDR3 sequence is 15 residues long. The CDR3: CASSFSSKGNQPQHF. CDR3 nucleotide sequence: TGTGCCAGCAGCTTTTCCAGTAAGGGCAATCAGCCCCAGCATTTT.

This clonotype has at least ten counts. J is TRBJ1-1 and V is TRBV7-2; D is possibly TRBD1 (5 bases). Germline CDR1 and CDR2: SGHTA and FQGNSA. CDR3 length: 14 amino acids. The V end was cut by 1 base, the J end by 1 base, with 7 bases between. CDR3 sequence reads: CASSLDGGNTEAFF. In DNA, the CDR3 is TGTGCCAGCAGCTTAGATGGGGGGAACACTGAAGCTTTCTTT.

This chain connects TRBV6-5 to TRBJ2-1, with D unclear. Germline CDR1 MNHEY, CDR2 SVGAGI. The CDR3 runs to 14 residues. V lost 4 bases and J 4 bases, leaving 11 bases between the germline ends. CDR3 loop: CASSWASLYNEQFF. The CDR3 nucleotides are TGTGCCAGCAGTTGGGCCAGCCTATACAATGAGCAGTTCTTC.

In its sample, this clonotype was seen a few times. The chain recombines TRBV28 with TRBJ2-7, with D unresolved. The V end lost 7 bases, the J end lost 1 base, and 8 bases lay between the germline ends. The germline V gene encodes CDR1 MDHEN and CDR2 SYDVKM. CDR3 size: 12 residues. CDR3 region: CASTSGSYEQYV. CDR3 DNA: TGTGCCAGCACTAGTGGATCCTACGAGCAGTACGTC.

V is TRBV7-3 and J is TRBJ1-1; D gene unclear. Germline lookup yields CDR1 SGHTA and CDR2 FQGTGA. Trimming pared 0 bases from V and 4 bases from J, leaving 6 bases between. CDR3 length: 13 residues. This chain's CDR3 is CASSLTRRTEAFF. The CDR3 DNA is TGTGCCAGCAGCTTAACTCGGCGCACTGAAGCTTTCTTT.

The chain couples TRBV10-3 to TRBJ2-2; D is undetermined. Germline V gene data show CDR1 as ENHRY and CDR2 as SYGVKD. The ends were cut back, 6 bases at V and 0 bases at J, with 8 bases in the middle. This CDR3 spans 14 amino acids. As DNA, the CDR3 is TGTGCCATCAGGGACCGATCGAACACCGGGGAGCTGTTTTTT. As protein: CAIRDRSNTGELFF.

This clonotype was seen ten or more times. The chain couples TRBV27 to TRBJ2-2; D uncertain. The CDR3 sequence is 12 residues long. CDR1 and CDR2 from the germline V gene are MNHEY and SMNVEV (reference sequence). V lost 5 bases and J 2 bases, leaving 3 bases between the germline ends. The CDR3 DNA follows: TGTGCCAGCAGTATAAACACCGGGGAGCTGTTTTTT. Translating it yields CASSINTGELFF.

The chain combines TRBV15 with TRBJ1-2; D possibly corresponds to TRBD1 (5 bases). The CDR3 is 12 amino acids. Trimming took off 5 bases at V and 8 bases at J, with 12 bases between the two ends. CDR1 is LNHNV and CDR2 is YYDKDF in the germline V gene (reference sequence). The CDR3 nucleotides read TGTGCCACCAGCGGCCCAGGGTACGGCTACACCTTC. Translated: CATSGPGYGYTF. The variable domain in full, completed from reference TRBV15 and TRBJ1-2, reads DAMVIQNPRYQVTQFGKPVTLSCSQTLNHNVMYWYQQKSSQAPKLLFHYYDKDFNNEADTPDNFQSRRPNTSFCFLDIRSPGLGDTAMYLCATSGPGYGYTFGSGTRLTVV.

This clonotype was seen many times. The rearrangement uses TRBV11-1 and TRBJ1-1; D ambiguous. This CDR3 comprises 13 residues. CDR1 SGHAT and CDR2 FQDESV come from the germline V gene (reference sequence). V was clipped by 1 base and J by 4 bases, with 7 bases between them. CDR3 region: CASSLEGSTEAFF. The CDR3 region has the DNA TGTGCCAGCAGCTTAGAGGGTAGCACTGAAGCTTTCTTT.

The table lists this clonotype with a few counts. The chain couples TRBV6-5 to TRBJ1-4; no clear D. CDR3 length equals 14 residues. V gave up 4 bases and J gave up 7 bases, with 13 bases separating them. Germline-derived CDR1 and CDR2 are MNHEY and SVGAGI. The DNA for the CDR3 is TGTGCCAGCAGTTGGGTGGTCCCTGTTGAAAAACTGTTTTTT. Protein: CASSWVVPVEKLFF.

In this sample, this clonotype turned up a few times. This rearrangement joins TRBV20-1 to TRBJ2-3; TRBD2 agrees at 8 bases. CDR3 length equals 16 residues. The junction had 8 bases not matched to a gene; V was cut back by 0 bases and J by 3 bases. Germline V gene data show CDR1 as DFQATT and CDR2 as SNEGSKA (reference sequence). CDR3 residues: CSARDRSSGRTDTQYF. DNA for the CDR3: TGCAGTGCTAGAGATCGATCTAGCGGGCGGACAGATACGCAGTATTTT.

This clonotype has a handful of counts. The chain carries TRBV27 and TRBJ2-5; perhaps TRBD1 as D (6 bases). The CDR3 is made up of 12 amino acids. V dropped 8 bases and J dropped 4 bases, with 11 bases sitting between them. Germline lookup yields CDR1 MNHEY and CDR2 SMNVEV (reference sequence). The CDR3 DNA is TGTGCCAGCGGCAGGGGTTTAGAGACCCAGTACTTC. Encoded protein: CASGRGLETQYF.

This clonotype has just a few counts. The rearrangement joins TRBV5-1 to TRBJ1-4; D gene unclear. The germline V and J ends were trimmed by 3 bases and 7 bases, with 16 bases remaining between them. The CDR3 loop spans 15 amino acids. Germline values: CDR1 SGHRS, CDR2 YFSETQ. For the CDR3, the DNA is TGCGCCAGCAGCTCCCTTCCGGGTTATAGTGAAAAACTGTTTTTT. This codes for CASSSLPGYSEKLFF. The whole variable domain, filled in from reference TRBV5-1 and TRBJ1-4, reads KAGVTQTPRYLIKTRGQQVTLSCSPISGHRSVSWYQQTPGQGLQFLFEYFSETQRNKGNFPGRFSGRQFSNSRSEMNVSTLELGDSALYLCASSSLPGYSEKLFFGSGTQLSVL.

This clonotype has just a few counts. For the CDR3, the DNA is TGTGCCAGCAGTCTCCCAGGGCCCTACGAGCAGTACGTC. It yields the protein CASSLPGPYEQYV. The chain carries TRBV6-6 and TRBJ2-7; a possible D gene is TRBD1 (5 bases). V was clipped by 5 bases and J by 2 bases, with 10 bases between them. The CDR3 has 13 amino acids. Germline CDR1 reads MNHNY; CDR2 reads SVGAGI (reference sequence).

The chain recombines TRBV19 with TRBJ2-2; 7 nucleotides match TRBD2. The length of the CDR3 is 17 residues. Germline V gives CDR1 LNHDA, CDR2 SQIVND (reference sequence). The ends lost 4 bases at V and 2 bases at J; junction bases unmatched: 10. CDR3 DNA sequence: TGTGCCAGTAGTAGATCTCTCAGCGGGGACAACACCGGGGAGCTGTTTTTT. Translation gives CASSRSLSGDNTGELFF.

CDR3 residues: CATSDPPEETQYF. CDR3 DNA: TGTGCCACCAGTGATCCGCCTGAAGAGACCCAGTACTTC. The chain is built from TRBV24-1 and TRBJ2-5, with unresolved D. The CDR3 has 13 amino acids. Per the germline V gene, CDR1 is KGHDR and CDR2 is SFDVKD. The V and J ends lost 3 bases and 3 bases respectively, with 7 bases between them.

This clonotype has only a few counts. The V call is TRBV7-2, the J call TRBJ2-3, with 7 bases aligning to TRBD2. V lost 5 bases to trimming and J lost 0 bases; unmatched junction nucleotides: 8. Germline assignment: CDR1 SGHTA and CDR2 FQGNSA. The CDR3 is 16 amino acids. The CDR3 sequence: CASSPFTSASTDTQYF. CDR3 sequence (DNA): TGTGCCAGCAGCCCATTCACTAGCGCTAGCACAGATACGCAGTATTTT. The whole variable domain, filled in from reference TRBV7-2 and TRBJ2-3, reads GAGVSQSPSNKVTEKGKDVELRCDPISGHTALYWYRQSLGQGLEFLIYFQGNSAPDKSGLPSDRFSAERTGGSVSTLTIQRTQQEDSAVYLCASSPFTSASTDTQYFGPGTRLTVL.

This clonotype was detected only a few times. The V call is TRBV5-1, the J call TRBJ1-1, with TRBD1 matching over 8 bases. J lost 4 bases, V lost 4 bases, and 6 bases had no gene match. Germline V gives CDR1 SGHRS, CDR2 YFSETQ. The CDR3 is made up of 14 amino acids. CDR3 amino acids: CASSPTGVRTEAFF. The CDR3 DNA reads TGCGCCAGCAGCCCGACAGGGGTTCGCACTGAAGCTTTCTTT.

Ten or more counts support this clonotype. The CDR3 nucleotides read TGTGCCAGCAGCTCACACAGCGTGAACACTGAAGCTTTCTTT. Translated, it gives CASSSHSVNTEAFF. J is TRBJ1-1 and V is TRBV7-2; D uncertain. Trimming cost V 4 bases and J 0 bases, with 9 bases left between them. Germline assignment: CDR1 SGHTA and CDR2 FQGNSA. This CDR3 spans 14 amino acids.

At least ten counts were recorded for this clonotype. V gene TRBV7-2 combines with J gene TRBJ1-2, with TRBD1 matching over 12 bases. The CDR3 is made up of 15 amino acids. Germline CDR1 is SGHTA and CDR2 is FQGNSA. V dropped 2 bases and J dropped 4; count of bases not matched to a gene: 2. CDR3 coding DNA: TGTGCCAGCAGCTTATTGGGACAGGGGGCCTATGGCTACACCTTC. Its translation is CASSLLGQGAYGYTF.

This clonotype showed up just a few times. The rearrangement joins TRBV4-3 to TRBJ2-2; D gene uncertain. Germline V gene data show CDR1 as LGHNA and CDR2 as YSLEER. The CDR3 length is 16 residues. The V end lost 4 bases, the J end lost 4 bases, and 16 bases lay between the germline ends. For the CDR3, the DNA is TGCGCCAGCAGCCCCTCCCCCGGGCTCGGCACCGGGGAGCTGTTTTTT. Translated, it gives CASSPSPGLGTGELFF.

The gene calls are TRBV7-9 and TRBJ2-3; D may correspond to TRBD1 or TRBD2 (6 bases each). CDR1 SEHNR and CDR2 FQNEAQ come from the germline V gene (reference sequence). V dropped 2 bases and J dropped 2 bases, with 11 bases sitting between them. CDR3 length equals 15 residues. The CDR3 nucleotides read TGTGCCAGCAGCTTACCCGGGGGCCTCACAGATACGCAGTATTTT. It yields the protein CASSLPGGLTDTQYF.

The rearrangement links TRBV18 to TRBJ2-5, with unresolved D. The CDR3 runs 14 residues. Deletions cut 1 base from V and 3 bases from J, with 9 bases between. The germline CDR1 and CDR2 sequences are KGHSH and LQKENI. CDR3 protein: CASSPRTVEETQYF. Written as DNA, the CDR3 is TGTGCCAGCTCACCACGGACGGTGGAAGAGACCCAGTACTTC. Using reference TRBV18 and TRBJ2-5 for the parts outside the CDR3, the full variable domain is NAGVMQNPRHLVRRRGQEARLRCSPMKGHSHVYWYRQLPEEGLKFMVYLQKENIIDESGMPKERFSAEFPKEGPSILRIQQVVRGDSAAYFCASSPRTVEETQYFGPGTRLLVL.

The genes are TRBV12-3 or TRBV12-4 and TRBJ2-1; D may be TRBD2 (6 bases). This CDR3 is built from 13 residues. Trimming took off 3 bases at V and 9 bases at J, with 12 bases between the two ends. CDR3 loop: CASSFCGECEQFF. CDR3 bases: TGTGCCAGCAGTTTCTGCGGGGAGTGTGAGCAGTTCTTC.

The chain carries TRBV4-3 and TRBJ2-3, with D possibly TRBD1 on 5 matching bases. The CDR3 consists of 13 residues. With 4 bases removed from V and 6 bases from J, the gap between germline ends came to 11 bases. The germline CDR1 and CDR2 sequences are LGHNA and YSLEER. CDR3 sequence: CASSPWTSDTQYF. In DNA, the CDR3 is TGCGCCAGCAGCCCGTGGACATCGGATACGCAGTATTTT.

This clonotype was observed a few times. The V call is TRBV7-6, the J call TRBJ2-5; D ambiguous. Germline-derived CDR1 and CDR2 are SGHVS and FNYEAQ. The V end lost 7 bases, the J end lost 5 bases, and 17 bases lay between the germline ends. The CDR3 totals 14 residues. The CDR3 is CASTPSMGLETQYF. The CDR3 DNA sequence: TGTGCCAGCACCCCTTCGATGGGGTTGGAGACCCAGTACTTC. The variable domain in full, with the rest retrieved from reference TRBV7-6 and TRBJ2-5, is GAGVSQSPRYKVTKRGQDVALRCDPISGHVSLYWYRQALGQGPEFLTYFNYEAQQDKSGLPNDRFSAERPEGSISTLTIQRTEQRDSAMYRCASTPSMGLETQYFGPGTRLLVL.